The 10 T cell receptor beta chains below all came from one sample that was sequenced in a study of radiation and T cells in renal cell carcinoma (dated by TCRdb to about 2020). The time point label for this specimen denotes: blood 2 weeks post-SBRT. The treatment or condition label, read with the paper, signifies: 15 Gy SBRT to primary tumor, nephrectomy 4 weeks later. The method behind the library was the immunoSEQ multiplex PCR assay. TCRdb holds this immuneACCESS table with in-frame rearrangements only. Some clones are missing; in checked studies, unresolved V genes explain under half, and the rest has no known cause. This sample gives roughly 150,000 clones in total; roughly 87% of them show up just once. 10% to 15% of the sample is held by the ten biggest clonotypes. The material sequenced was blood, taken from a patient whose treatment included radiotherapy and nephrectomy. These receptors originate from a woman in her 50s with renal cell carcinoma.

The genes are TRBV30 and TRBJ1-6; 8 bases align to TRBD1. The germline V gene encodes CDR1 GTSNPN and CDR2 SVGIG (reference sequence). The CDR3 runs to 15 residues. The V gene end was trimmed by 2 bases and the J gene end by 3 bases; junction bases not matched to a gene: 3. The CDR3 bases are TGTGCCTGGAGTCCCGGGACAGGCTATAATTCACCCCTCCACTTT. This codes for CAWSPGTGYNSPLHF.

The CDR3 region is CASSLVGTGSYEQYF. For the CDR3, the DNA is TGTGCCAGCAGCTTAGTCGGGACAGGGTCCTACGAGCAGTACTTC. The chain carries TRBV7-8 and TRBJ2-7; 9 bases match TRBD1. Trimming cost V 1 base and J 1 base; bases outside gene matches: 2. Germline V gene sequence: CDR1 SGHVS, CDR2 FQNEAQ. The CDR3 is made up of 15 amino acids.

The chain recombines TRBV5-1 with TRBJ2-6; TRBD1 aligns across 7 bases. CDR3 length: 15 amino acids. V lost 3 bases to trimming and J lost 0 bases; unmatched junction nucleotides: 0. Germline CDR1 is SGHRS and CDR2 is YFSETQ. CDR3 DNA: TGCGCCAGCAGCTGGACAGGCTCTGGGGCCAACGTCCTGACTTTC. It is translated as CASSWTGSGANVLTF.

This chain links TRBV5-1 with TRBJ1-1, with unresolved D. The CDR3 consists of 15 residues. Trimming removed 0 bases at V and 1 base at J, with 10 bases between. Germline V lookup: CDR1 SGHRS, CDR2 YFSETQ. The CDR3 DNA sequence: TGCGCCAGCAGCTTGGCCCCGAGCCCGAACACTGAAGCTTTCTTT. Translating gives CASSLAPSPNTEAFF.

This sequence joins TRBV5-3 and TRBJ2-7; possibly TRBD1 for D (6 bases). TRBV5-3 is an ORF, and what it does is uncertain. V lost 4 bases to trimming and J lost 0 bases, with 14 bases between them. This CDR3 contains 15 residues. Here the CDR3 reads CARSIDRTYSYEQYF. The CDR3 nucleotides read TGTGCCAGAAGCATCGACAGGACATACTCCTACGAGCAGTACTTC.

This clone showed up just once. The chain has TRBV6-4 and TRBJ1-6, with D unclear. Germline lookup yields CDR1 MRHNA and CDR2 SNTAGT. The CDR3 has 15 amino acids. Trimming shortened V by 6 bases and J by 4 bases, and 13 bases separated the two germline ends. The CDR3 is CASSPREGYNSPLHF. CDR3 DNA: TGTGCCAGCAGCCCTCGGGAAGGTTATAATTCACCCCTCCACTTT.

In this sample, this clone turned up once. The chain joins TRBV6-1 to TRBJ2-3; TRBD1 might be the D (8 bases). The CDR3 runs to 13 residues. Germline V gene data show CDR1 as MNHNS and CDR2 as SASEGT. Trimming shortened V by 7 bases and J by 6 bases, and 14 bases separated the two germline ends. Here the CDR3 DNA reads TGTGCCAGCACCGGACAGGGAGGGGATACGCAGTATTTT. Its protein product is CASTGQGGDTQYF.

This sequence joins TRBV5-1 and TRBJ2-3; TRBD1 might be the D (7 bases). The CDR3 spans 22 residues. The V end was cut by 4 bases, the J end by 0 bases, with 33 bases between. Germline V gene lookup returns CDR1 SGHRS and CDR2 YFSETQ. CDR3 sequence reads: CASSARWIPGDRARYSTDTQYF. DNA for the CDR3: TGCGCCAGCAGCGCCAGGTGGATCCCGGGAGACAGGGCTCGCTATAGCACAGATACGCAGTATTTT.

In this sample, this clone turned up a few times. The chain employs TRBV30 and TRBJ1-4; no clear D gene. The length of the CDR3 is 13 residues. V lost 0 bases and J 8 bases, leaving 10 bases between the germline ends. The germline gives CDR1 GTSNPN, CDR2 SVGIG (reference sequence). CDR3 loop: CAWSVRQTEKLFF. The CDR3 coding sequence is TGTGCCTGGAGTGTAAGGCAGACCGAAAAACTGTTTTTT.

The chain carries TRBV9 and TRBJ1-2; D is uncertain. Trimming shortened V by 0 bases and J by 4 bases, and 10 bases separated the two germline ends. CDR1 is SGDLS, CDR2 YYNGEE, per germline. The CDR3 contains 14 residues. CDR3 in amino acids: CASSVGLEIYGYTF. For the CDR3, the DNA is TGTGCCAGCAGCGTAGGACTGGAGATCTATGGCTACACCTTC.